The source of this T cell receptor (beta chain) is a study of vaccination and CD4 T cells after COVID-19. Regarding the study as a whole: It was found that, in convalescent patients, 304 of 307 vaccine-specific clones were spike mono-reactive.

Regarding this clonotype: Antigen specificity is unknown.

Cultured CD4+ T cell DNA was sequenced using the Oncomine TCR Beta short-read assay. Each CDR3 protein is one row after TCRdb ran MiXCR on the PCR reads. The sample comprises roughly 13,000 distinct CDR3 sequences, approximately 51% of which are singletons, and approximately 30% rests with the top ten. Treatment given: approximately nine-day PBMC culture with coronavirus spike peptide pools or control peptides (ViraFEST assay). The receptor comes from a human donor who had recovered from COVID-19. The source material was CD4+ T cells from blood, cultured in vitro.

The CDR3: CASSWAQETQYF. CDR3 coding DNA: TGTGCCAGCAGTTGGGCCCAGGAGACCCAGTACTTC. The chain carries TRBV12-3 or TRBV12-4 and TRBJ2-5; unclear D gene. The CDR3 is made up of 12 amino acids. V was cut by 4 bases and J by 5 bases, with 8 bases left in between.